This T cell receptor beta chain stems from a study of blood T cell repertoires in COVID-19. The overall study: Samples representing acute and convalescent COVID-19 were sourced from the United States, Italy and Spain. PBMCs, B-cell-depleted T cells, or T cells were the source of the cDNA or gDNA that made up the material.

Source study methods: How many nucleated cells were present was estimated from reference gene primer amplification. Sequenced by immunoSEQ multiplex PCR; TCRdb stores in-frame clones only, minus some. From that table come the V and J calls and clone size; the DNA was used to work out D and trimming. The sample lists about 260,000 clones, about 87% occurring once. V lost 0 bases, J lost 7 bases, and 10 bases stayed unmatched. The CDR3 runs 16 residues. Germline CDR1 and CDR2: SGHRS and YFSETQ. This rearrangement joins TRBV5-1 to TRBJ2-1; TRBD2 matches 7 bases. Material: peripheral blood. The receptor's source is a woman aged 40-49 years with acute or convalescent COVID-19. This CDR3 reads CASSLDLGGGANEQFF. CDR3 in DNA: TGCGCCAGCAGCTTGGATCTTGGCGGGGGTGCAAATGAGCAGTTCTTC.